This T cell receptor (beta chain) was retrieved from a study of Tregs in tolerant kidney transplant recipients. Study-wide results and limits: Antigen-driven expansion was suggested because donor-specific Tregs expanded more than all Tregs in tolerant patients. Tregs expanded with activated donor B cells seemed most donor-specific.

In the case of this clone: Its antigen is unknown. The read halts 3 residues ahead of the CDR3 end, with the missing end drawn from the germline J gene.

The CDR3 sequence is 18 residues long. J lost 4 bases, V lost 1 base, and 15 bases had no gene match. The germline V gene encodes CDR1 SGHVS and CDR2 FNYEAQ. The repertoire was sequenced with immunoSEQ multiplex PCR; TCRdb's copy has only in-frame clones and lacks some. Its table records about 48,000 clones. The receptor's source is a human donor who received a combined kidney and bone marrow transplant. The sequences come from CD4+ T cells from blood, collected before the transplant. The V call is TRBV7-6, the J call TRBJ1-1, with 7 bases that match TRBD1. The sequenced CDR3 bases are TGTGCCAGCAGCTTAGTAGTCTCAAGACAGGGTTTAGTCACTGAA. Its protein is CASSLVVSRQGLVTE. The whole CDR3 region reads CASSLVVSRQGLVTEAFF. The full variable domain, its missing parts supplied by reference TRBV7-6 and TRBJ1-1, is GAGVSQSPRYKVTKRGQDVALRCDPISGHVSLYWYRQALGQGPEFLTYFNYEAQQDKSGLPNDRFSAERPEGSISTLTIQRTEQRDSAMYRCASSLVVSRQGLVTEAFFGQGTRLTVV.